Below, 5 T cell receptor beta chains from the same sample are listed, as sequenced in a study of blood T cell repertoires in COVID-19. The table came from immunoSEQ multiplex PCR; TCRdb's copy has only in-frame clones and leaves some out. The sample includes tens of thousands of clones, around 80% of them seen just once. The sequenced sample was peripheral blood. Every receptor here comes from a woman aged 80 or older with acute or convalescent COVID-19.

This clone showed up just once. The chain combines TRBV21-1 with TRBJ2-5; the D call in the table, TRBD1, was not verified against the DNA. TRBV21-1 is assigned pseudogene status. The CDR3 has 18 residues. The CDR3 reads CASSKGRNDRPSWGTQYF. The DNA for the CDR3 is TGTGCCAGCAGCAAAGGTCGGAATGACAGACCGTCTTGGGGGACCCAGTACTTC.

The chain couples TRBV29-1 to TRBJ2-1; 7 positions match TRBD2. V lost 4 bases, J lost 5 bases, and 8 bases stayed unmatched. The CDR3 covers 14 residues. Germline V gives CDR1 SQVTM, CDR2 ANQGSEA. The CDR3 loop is CSVVSGEGNNEQFF. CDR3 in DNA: TGCAGCGTTGTTTCCGGGGAGGGAAACAATGAGCAGTTCTTC.

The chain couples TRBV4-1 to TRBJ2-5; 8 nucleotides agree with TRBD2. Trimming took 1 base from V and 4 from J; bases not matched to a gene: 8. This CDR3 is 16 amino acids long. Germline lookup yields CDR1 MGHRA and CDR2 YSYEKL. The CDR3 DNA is TGCGCCAGCAGCCAAGTGGGAGCGGGAGTTCGAGAGACCCAGTACTTC. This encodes CASSQVGAGVRETQYF.

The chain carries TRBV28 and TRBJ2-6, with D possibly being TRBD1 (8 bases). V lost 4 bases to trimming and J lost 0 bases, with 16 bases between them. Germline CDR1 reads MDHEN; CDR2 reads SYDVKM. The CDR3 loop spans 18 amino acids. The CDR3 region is CASSSRTGRDSGANVLTF. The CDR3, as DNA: TGTGCCAGCAGTTCCCGGACAGGGAGGGACTCTGGGGCCAACGTCCTGACTTTC. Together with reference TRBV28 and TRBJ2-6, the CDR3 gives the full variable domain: DVKVTQSSRYLVKRTGEKVFLECVQDMDHENMFWYRQDPGLGLRLIYFSYDVKMKEKGDIPEGYSVSREKKERFSLILESASTNQTSMYLCASSSRTGRDSGANVLTFGAGSRLTVL.

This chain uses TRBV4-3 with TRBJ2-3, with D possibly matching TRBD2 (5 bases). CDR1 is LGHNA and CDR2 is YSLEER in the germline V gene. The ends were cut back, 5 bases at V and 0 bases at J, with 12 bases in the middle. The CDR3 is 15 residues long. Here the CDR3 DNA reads TGCGCCAGCAGCGAAGTAGCGACTAGCACAGATACGCAGTATTTT. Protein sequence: CASSEVATSTDTQYF.